Below, 32 T cell receptor beta chains from the same sample are listed, as sequenced in a study of monozygotic twins with inflammatory bowel disease. Following a re-call of the 5' RACE reads, TCRdb has one entry per CDR3 protein and lacks DNA. Its table records roughly 200,000 distinct CDR3 sequences. The material sequenced was blood. These receptors all stem from a human donor with ulcerative colitis or Crohn's disease, or a healthy co-twin of an affected twin (not recorded which).

The V and J genes are TRBV3-1 and TRBJ1-4; the D call of TRBD1 rests on TCRdb alone, since no DNA is present to check it. This CDR3 is 14 amino acids long. CDR1 and CDR2 (germline): LGHDT, YNNKEL (reference sequence). The CDR3 protein is CASSQAGTDEKLFF.

The chain uses TRBV6-4 and TRBJ1-6; with no DNA, the TCRdb D assignment of TRBD1 cannot be verified. CDR3 length equals 15 residues. Germline CDR1 and CDR2: MRHNA and SNTAGT. CDR3 region: CASSEGVGTNSPLHF.

V and J are TRBV7-9 and TRBJ1-2; TCRdb's D call, TRBD1, is unchecked because there is no DNA. Germline V gene sequence: CDR1 SEHNR, CDR2 FQNEAQ (reference sequence). The CDR3 is 14 amino acids. CDR3 loop: CASSWTGPTNGYTF.

The chain links TRBV7-9 to TRBJ2-3; the D call from TCRdb, TRBD1, cannot be confirmed without DNA. The CDR3 consists of 14 residues. From germline, CDR1 is SEHNR and CDR2 FQNEAQ (reference sequence). CDR3 loop: CASNPQAHTDTQYF.

The chain uses TRBV10-3 and TRBJ2-2. CDR3 size: 13 residues. CDR1 and CDR2 (germline): ENHRY, SYGVKD. The CDR3 loop is CAISESEPGELFF.

The rearrangement uses TRBV20-1 and TRBJ1-1. The CDR3 is made up of 12 amino acids. Germline assignment: CDR1 DFQATT and CDR2 SNEGSKA (reference sequence). The CDR3 loop reads CSAERGNTEAFF.

The chain uses TRBV20-1 and TRBJ2-2. Germline V lookup: CDR1 DFQATT, CDR2 SNEGSKA (reference sequence). This CDR3 contains 14 residues. CDR3 sequence: CSARQRTATGELFF.

V gene TRBV12-3 or TRBV12-4 combines with J gene TRBJ2-1; the TRBD2 assignment by TCRdb is unverifiable without DNA. The CDR3 is 15 residues long. The CDR3 sequence: CASTLGGGASDEQFF.

The chain employs TRBV3-1 and TRBJ2-3; TCRdb returns TRBD2, unconfirmable since there is no DNA. The CDR3 is 14 amino acids. Germline V gene sequence: CDR1 LGHDT, CDR2 YNNKEL (reference sequence). CDR3 sequence reads: CASSQVGSGERQYF.

This rearrangement joins TRBV15 to TRBJ2-7; with no DNA, the TCRdb D assignment of TRBD1 cannot be verified. Germline V gene data show CDR1 as LNHNV and CDR2 as YYDKDF (reference sequence). This CDR3 contains 15 residues. This chain's CDR3 is CATSPAGTGIYEQYF.

This chain links TRBV2 with TRBJ2-2; no DNA is available, so the TRBD1 call from TCRdb remains unchecked. Germline V gene data show CDR1 as SNHLY and CDR2 as FYNNEI. This CDR3 is built from 15 residues. CDR3 sequence reads: CASTRRQSNTGELFF.

V gene TRBV7-2 combines with J gene TRBJ2-2; the TCRdb call, TRBD1, lacks DNA for checking. CDR1 SGHTA and CDR2 FQGNSA come from the germline V gene. This CDR3 is built from 15 residues. The CDR3 loop is CASSWGDANTGELFF. The full variable domain, rest sourced from reference TRBV7-2 and TRBJ2-2, is GAGVSQSPSNKVTEKGKDVELRCDPISGHTALYWYRQSLGQGLEFLIYFQGNSAPDKSGLPSDRFSAERTGGSVSTLTIQRTQQEDSAVYLCASSWGDANTGELFFGEGSRLTVL.

The chain has TRBV12-3 or TRBV12-4 and TRBJ2-1; the TCRdb D gene call, TRBD2, has no DNA to confirm it. The CDR3 runs to 13 residues. The CDR3: CATRTSGGIEQFF.

The gene calls are TRBV12-3 or TRBV12-4 and TRBJ1-3. The CDR3 extends over 17 amino acids. The CDR3 loop is CASSFFVLRSSGNTIYF.

V usage is TRBV6-1 and J usage is TRBJ2-5; TCRdb proposes TRBD1, but this gene call is untestable without DNA. The CDR3 is 17 amino acids. CDR1 MNHNS and CDR2 SASEGT come from the germline V gene. The CDR3 loop is CASSEGGAGARRKTQYF.

The chain couples TRBV12-3 or TRBV12-4 to TRBJ1-4. The CDR3 has 15 residues. CDR3 sequence: CASSPAEGMWEKLFF.

The chain recombines TRBV9 with TRBJ1-1; without DNA, the TCRdb call of TRBD1 cannot be checked. CDR3 length: 15 residues. CDR1 is SGDLS and CDR2 is YYNGEE in the germline V gene. This chain's CDR3 is CASSGGRHPNTEAFF.

V and J are TRBV13 and TRBJ1-1. The CDR3 is 15 amino acids. Germline CDR1 reads PRHDT; CDR2 reads FYEKMQ (reference sequence). The CDR3 reads CASSLGETPNTEAFF.

The chain combines TRBV9 with TRBJ2-5; TCRdb's D gene call, TRBD1, goes unchecked for lack of DNA. The germline V gene encodes CDR1 SGDLS and CDR2 YYNGEE. There are 16 residues in the CDR3. The CDR3 spells CASSVDDSPYRETQYF. Filled out from reference TRBV9 and TRBJ2-5, the complete variable domain reads DSGVTQTPKHLITATGQRVTLRCSPRSGDLSVYWYQQSLDQGLQFLIQYYNGEERAKGNILERFSAQQFPDLHSELNLSSLELGDSALYFCASSVDDSPYRETQYFGPGTRLLVL.

The V and J genes are TRBV14 and TRBJ2-1. This CDR3 contains 15 residues. Germline V CDR1 and CDR2: SGHDN, FVKESK. CDR3 sequence: CASSDIRLAGNEQFF.

The chain couples TRBV4-2 to TRBJ2-3; the TRBD2 assignment by TCRdb is unverifiable without DNA. Germline assignment: CDR1 LGHNA and CDR2 YNFKEQ. The CDR3 runs to 19 residues. CDR3 sequence: CASSQEGTSGGPSTDTQYF.

This sequence joins TRBV20-1 and TRBJ2-3; TCRdb reports TRBD1, a call that lacks DNA to check it against. The CDR3 sequence is 15 residues long. Germline CDR1 DFQATT, CDR2 SNEGSKA (reference sequence). CDR3 region: CSAKAPGDSTDTQYF.

The chain joins TRBV7-9 to TRBJ1-2; no DNA is available, so the TRBD1 call from TCRdb remains unchecked. This CDR3 region has 15 residues. Germline V gene data show CDR1 as SEHNR and CDR2 as FQNEAQ (reference sequence). The CDR3 spells CASSSLFTGNYGYTF.

The chain links TRBV24-1 to TRBJ2-1; TCRdb's D call, TRBD1, is unchecked because there is no DNA. The CDR3 is made up of 14 amino acids. Germline CDR1 reads KGHDR; CDR2 reads SFDVKD. CDR3 loop: CATSDVTVGVEQFF.

The CDR3 sequence is CASSLTGGDYGYTF. This chain links TRBV7-9 with TRBJ1-2; TCRdb lists TRBD1, though no DNA is available to test this call. The CDR3 sequence is 14 residues long. Germline-derived CDR1 and CDR2 are SEHNR and FQNEAQ (reference sequence).

V usage is TRBV10-3 and J usage is TRBJ1-6; TCRdb proposes TRBD1, but this gene call is untestable without DNA. Germline CDR1 and CDR2: ENHRY and SYGVKD. This CDR3 contains 16 residues. CDR3 amino acids: CAISGAAGDESSPLHF.

The chain links TRBV7-9 to TRBJ2-1; TCRdb selects TRBD2, and the lack of DNA leaves this call unchecked. The germline V gene has CDR1 SEHNR and CDR2 FQNEAQ (reference sequence). The CDR3 is 15 residues long. CDR3 region: CASREASGGRDEQFF.

This chain links TRBV7-9 with TRBJ2-2. CDR3 size: 17 residues. Germline assignment: CDR1 SEHNR and CDR2 FQNEAQ (reference sequence). CDR3 in amino acids: CASSLAATVQVAGELFF.

V is TRBV4-2 and J is TRBJ2-3; TCRdb returns TRBD2, unconfirmable since there is no DNA. The CDR3 has 15 residues. The V gene's germline CDR1 is LGHNA and CDR2 YNFKEQ. The CDR3 spells CASSQAGGGADTQYF.

V and J are TRBV7-2 and TRBJ2-7; TCRdb outputs TRBD2, but without DNA this stays unchecked. Per the germline V gene, CDR1 is SGHTA and CDR2 is FQGNSA. The CDR3 contains 15 residues. CDR3 region: CASSYRGGNSYEQYF.

The chain couples TRBV27 to TRBJ2-2; TCRdb designates TRBD1, a call that cannot be tested without DNA. Germline V gene data show CDR1 as MNHEY and CDR2 as SMNVEV (reference sequence). The CDR3 consists of 14 residues. CDR3 loop: CASSLRDRRGELFF.

The rearrangement links TRBV5-1 to TRBJ1-3; lacking DNA, the TRBD1 call made by TCRdb goes unchecked. From germline, CDR1 is SGHRS and CDR2 YFSETQ. The CDR3 is 12 amino acids. The chain's CDR3 is CASSEGANTIYF.